Below are 13 T cell receptor beta chains sequenced from a single sample in a study of PD-1 blockade in mismatch repair-deficient tumors. Method: immunoSEQ multiplex PCR; TCRdb's copy keeps in-frame clones and lacks some. Here the sample spans more than 90,000 clones, about 83% being singletons. The starting material was peripheral blood, obtained about 60 weeks after starting pembrolizumab. The receptors were sampled from an adult with mismatch repair-deficient cancer.

V is TRBV10-3 and J is TRBJ2-1; 10 bases fit TRBD2. The CDR3 spans 13 residues. The germline gives CDR1 ENHRY, CDR2 SYGVKD. V was pared by 10 bases and J by 2 bases, with 2 bases of the junction left unmatched. CDR3 DNA: TGTGCCAGCGGACTAGCGGCCTACAATGAGCAGTTCTTC. Encoded protein: CASGLAAYNEQFF.

The chain is built from TRBV9 and TRBJ2-3; 9 bases are shared with TRBD2. Germline loops: CDR1 SGDLS, CDR2 YYNGEE. Unmatched junction bases numbered 5, after V lost 0 bases and J lost 6 bases. The CDR3 is 15 amino acids. The CDR3 loop reads CASSVASGTADTQYF. The CDR3 DNA reads as TGTGCCAGCAGCGTAGCTAGCGGGACCGCCGATACGCAGTATTTT.

The V and J genes are TRBV6-1 and TRBJ2-7; D gene ambiguous. Trimming left V 0 bases short and J 9 bases short, with 6 bases between. Germline loops: CDR1 MNHNS, CDR2 SASEGT. This CDR3 has 11 amino acids. CDR3 in amino acids: CASSEAQWQYF. CDR3 DNA sequence: TGTGCCAGCAGTGAAGCCCAATGGCAGTACTTC.

This chain connects TRBV6-6 to TRBJ1-4; D is undetermined. This CDR3 is 14 amino acids long. V gave up 2 bases and J gave up 5 bases, with 9 bases separating them. Germline loops: CDR1 MNHNY, CDR2 SVGAGI (reference sequence). The CDR3 sequence: CASSYGMGNEKLFF. The DNA for the CDR3 is TGTGCCAGCAGTTACGGGATGGGGAATGAAAAACTGTTTTTT.

This clone was observed a handful of times. The V call is TRBV7-9, the J call TRBJ2-2, with TRBD2 matching over 10 bases. V shed 4 bases and J 4 bases; nucleotides not matched to a gene: 6. The CDR3 contains 16 residues. The germline CDR1 and CDR2 sequences are SEHNR and FQNEAQ (reference sequence). In DNA, the CDR3 is TGTGCCAGCAGCTCTCCGATAGCGGGAGGCACCGGGGAGCTGTTTTTT. Translated: CASSSPIAGGTGELFF. Combining the CDR3 with reference TRBV7-9 and TRBJ2-2 gives the whole variable domain DTGVSQNPRHKITKRGQNVTFRCDPISEHNRLYWYRQTLGQGPEFLTYFQNEAQLEKSRLLSDRFSAERPKGSFSTLEIQRTEQGDSAMYLCASSSPIAGGTGELFFGEGSRLTVL.

The J gene is TRBJ2-5, the V gene TRBV7-9; unclear D gene. V was trimmed by 6 bases and J by 4 bases, leaving 15 bases between them. The CDR3 spans 14 residues. Germline CDR1 is SEHNR and CDR2 is FQNEAQ (reference sequence). The chain's CDR3 is CASRPGRAGETQYF. For the CDR3, the DNA is TGTGCCAGCAGACCAGGACGGGCCGGAGAGACCCAGTACTTC. The full variable domain, rest sourced from reference TRBV7-9 and TRBJ2-5, is DTGVSQNPRHKITKRGQNVTFRCDPISEHNRLYWYRQTLGQGPEFLTYFQNEAQLEKSRLLSDRFSAERPKGSFSTLEIQRTEQGDSAMYLCASRPGRAGETQYFGPGTRLLVL.

V usage is TRBV11-2 and J usage is TRBJ1-1; TRBD1 is a possible D gene (6 bases). Per the germline V gene, CDR1 is SGHAT and CDR2 is FQNNGV. Trimming left V 0 bases short and J 10 bases short, with 12 bases between. The CDR3 has 13 amino acids. CDR3 DNA sequence: TGTGCCAGCAGCTTAGATCTTCGCAGGGGAGCTTTCTTT. This translates into CASSLDLRRGAFF.

This chain uses TRBV10-1 with TRBJ2-1, with 8 bases matching TRBD2. The trim removed 5 bases at V and 0 bases at J, leaving 9 bases unmatched. The CDR3 runs 17 residues. CDR1 is WNHNN, CDR2 SYGVQD, per germline (reference sequence). This chain's CDR3 is CASSRTSLLSSYNEQFF. DNA of the CDR3: TGCGCCAGCAGTCGGACTAGCCTCCTTAGCTCCTACAATGAGCAGTTCTTC.

The V gene is TRBV5-1, the J gene TRBJ2-3; no firm D call. There are 15 residues in the CDR3. V was clipped by 4 bases and J by 3 bases, with 15 bases between them. Germline CDR1 SGHRS, CDR2 YFSETQ. The CDR3 DNA follows: TGCGCCAGCAGCCCCGTGGGAAGGCCTACAGATACGCAGTATTTT. It is translated as CASSPVGRPTDTQYF.

This clone was counted between two and nine times. V and J are TRBV4-2 and TRBJ1-2; TRBD1 is a possible D gene (5 bases). Germline CDR1 reads LGHNA; CDR2 reads YNFKEQ. This CDR3 spans 16 amino acids. V was shortened by 1 base and J by 5 bases, with 17 bases between the two germline ends. The CDR3 region has the DNA TGTGCCAGCAGCCAAGGGGCTACAGCGTCAGGGTATGGCTACACCTTC. Amino acid sequence: CASSQGATASGYGYTF.

V is TRBV7-2 and J is TRBJ1-1; D gene ambiguous. The CDR3 is 14 amino acids. The germline V and J ends were trimmed by 0 bases and 9 bases, with 14 bases remaining between them. Germline CDR1 and CDR2: SGHTA and FQGNSA. DNA for the CDR3: TGTGCCAGCAGCTTAGCTGGGCGGGATGCTAAAGCTTTCTTT. Translating it yields CASSLAGRDAKAFF.

The rearrangement joins TRBV14 to TRBJ1-1; D is unclear. This CDR3 region has 15 residues. The V end was cut by 4 bases, the J end by 3 bases, with 15 bases between. The germline V gene encodes CDR1 SGHDN and CDR2 FVKESK. The CDR3 DNA sequence: TGTGCCAGCAGCCGCGGACGGGGAGGAGACACTGAAGCTTTCTTT. It encodes CASSRGRGGDTEAFF.

V gene TRBV18 combines with J gene TRBJ2-3, with D unresolved. CDR1 is KGHSH, CDR2 LQKENI, per germline. The V end lost 0 bases, the J end lost 1 base, and 11 bases lay between the germline ends. The CDR3 has 16 amino acids. CDR3 region: CASSPPSSAGTDTQYF. In nucleotides, the CDR3 is TGTGCCAGCTCACCACCGTCTAGTGCGGGCACAGATACGCAGTATTTT.